One sample yielded the 15 T cell receptor beta chains listed below, sequenced in a study of shared clonotypes between healthy human individuals. Clones were sequenced by immunoSEQ multiplex PCR, and TCRdb holds only the in-frame ones, with some missing. The table shows 2 million to 2.5 million clones, with under 97% occurring only once. Sequencing input: naive CD4+ T cells sorted from blood. Subset denoted: CD45RA+ positively selected. All receptors come from a man younger than 30 in good health.

The genes are TRBV9 and TRBJ2-1, with 14 bases fitting TRBD2. This CDR3 contains 16 residues. The germline CDR1 and CDR2 sequences are SGDLS and YYNGEE. Trimming removed 3 bases from V and 7 bases from J; junction bases left unmatched: 6. CDR3 region: CASSATSGGAGNEQFF. The CDR3 DNA reads TGTGCCAGCAGCGCGACTAGCGGGGGGGCTGGAAATGAGCAGTTCTTC. The full variable domain, rest sourced from reference TRBV9 and TRBJ2-1, is DSGVTQTPKHLITATGQRVTLRCSPRSGDLSVYWYQQSLDQGLQFLIQYYNGEERAKGNILERFSAQQFPDLHSELNLSSLELGDSALYFCASSATSGGAGNEQFFGPGTRLTVL.

The chain couples TRBV5-6 to TRBJ2-1; TRBD1 matches at 8 bases. V shed 3 bases, J shed 6 bases, and the junction held 8 bases outside the gene matches. Germline lookup yields CDR1 SGHDT and CDR2 YYEEEE. There are 15 residues in the CDR3. The CDR3 DNA follows: TGTGCCAGCAGCTGGCCGGGACAGGAGACCAATGAGCAGTTCTTC. Its protein product is CASSWPGQETNEQFF.

This sequence joins TRBV6-5 and TRBJ1-2; the D is unclear. The germline V gene has CDR1 MNHEY and CDR2 SVGAGI. The V end lost 6 bases, the J end lost 1 base, and 15 bases lay between the germline ends. The CDR3 is made up of 15 amino acids. The CDR3 is CASSLRVGGNYGYTF. The CDR3 nucleotides read TGTGCCAGCAGCCTTCGGGTCGGCGGTAACTATGGCTACACCTTC.

V is TRBV30 and J is TRBJ1-1; D not certain. This CDR3 contains 14 residues. Germline-derived CDR1 and CDR2 are GTSNPN and SVGIG (reference sequence). V was clipped by 1 base and J by 5 bases, with 14 bases between them. The CDR3 region is CAWSARRVITEAFF. The CDR3 DNA is TGTGCCTGGAGTGCCCGGAGGGTAATAACTGAAGCTTTCTTT.

The genes are TRBV28 and TRBJ1-6; perhaps TRBD1 as D (5 bases). V lost 5 bases to trimming and J lost 5 bases, with 16 bases between them. CDR1 is MDHEN, CDR2 SYDVKM, per germline. The CDR3 is 16 residues long. CDR3: CASSLSPGGDNSPLHF. The DNA of the CDR3 is TGTGCCAGCAGTCTATCCCCGGGGGGAGATAATTCACCCCTCCACTTT.

This clone was observed a single time. The V gene is TRBV25-1, the J gene TRBJ2-5; 7 bases line up with TRBD1. Germline loops: CDR1 MGHDK, CDR2 SYGVNS. Losses at the gene ends were 8 bases for V and 4 bases for J; bases not matched to a gene: 7. CDR3 length equals 13 residues. CDR3 residues: CASSPWTGETQYF. CDR3 nucleotides: TGTGCCAGCTCCCCGTGGACAGGAGAGACCCAGTACTTC.

The chain combines TRBV4-2 with TRBJ2-7, with 7 bases fitting TRBD1. This CDR3 contains 16 residues. Trimming removed 3 bases from V and 0 bases from J; junction bases left unmatched: 8. Germline loops: CDR1 LGHNA, CDR2 YNFKEQ. The CDR3 DNA reads TGTGCCAGCAGCCAGAGGTTGGGACAGAGCTCCTACGAGCAGTACTTC. Its translation is CASSQRLGQSSYEQYF.

This clone was recorded only once. This rearrangement joins TRBV4-1 to TRBJ1-6; a weak D match, TRBD1 (5 bases). The CDR3 is 17 residues long. Trimming pared 3 bases from V and 6 bases from J, leaving 18 bases between. Germline assignment: CDR1 MGHRA and CDR2 YSYEKL. The CDR3 loop reads CASSHISFQGVNSPLHF. Written as DNA, the CDR3 is TGCGCCAGCAGCCATATAAGCTTCCAGGGAGTTAATTCACCCCTCCACTTT.

The CDR3 spells CASSGKYYGYTF. The CDR3 DNA reads TGTGCCAGCAGCGGCAAATACTATGGCTACACCTTC. This chain connects TRBV2 to TRBJ1-2; D is undetermined. The ends were cut back, 6 bases at V and 3 bases at J, with 8 bases in the middle. Germline CDR1 SNHLY, CDR2 FYNNEI. The length of the CDR3 is 12 residues.

This chain uses TRBV15 with TRBJ2-3; D could derive from TRBD1 or TRBD2 (5 bases each). This CDR3 is built from 10 residues. Germline CDR1 is LNHNV and CDR2 is YYDKDF (reference sequence). V gave up 6 bases and J gave up 8 bases, with 6 bases separating them. For the CDR3, the DNA is TGTGCCACCAGTGGGACTACGCAGTATTTT. As protein: CATSGTTQYF.

The chain employs TRBV28 and TRBJ1-1; 7 bases fit TRBD1. The ends lost 6 bases at V and 6 bases at J; junction bases unmatched: 13. Germline V gives CDR1 MDHEN, CDR2 SYDVKM. The CDR3 totals 15 residues. CDR3 sequence reads: CASRPPQQGLAEAFF. The CDR3 region has the DNA TGTGCCAGCAGACCCCCCCAACAGGGGCTCGCTGAAGCTTTCTTT.

The gene calls are TRBV11-2 and TRBJ1-1, with D unclear. Germline V gene data show CDR1 as SGHAT and CDR2 as FQNNGV. The CDR3 has 13 residues. Trimming cost V 5 bases and J 6 bases, with 13 bases left between them. The CDR3 nucleotides are TGTGCCAGCAGCCCTCGAGGGAGGGCTGAAGCTTTCTTT. It codes for CASSPRGRAEAFF.

V usage is TRBV10-3 and J usage is TRBJ2-2; the match to TRBD2 covers 11 bases. CDR3 length equals 16 residues. V was pared by 4 bases and J by 2 bases, with 3 bases of the junction left unmatched. The germline CDR1 and CDR2 sequences are ENHRY and SYGVKD. The CDR3 sequence: CAISVGTSGNTGELFF. In DNA, the CDR3 is TGTGCCATCAGTGTCGGGACTAGCGGCAACACCGGGGAGCTGTTTTTT.

The chain's CDR3 is CASSPDGTGDYNEQFF. In nucleotides, the CDR3 is TGCGCCAGCAGCCCGGACGGGACAGGGGACTACAATGAGCAGTTCTTC. This chain links TRBV5-1 with TRBJ2-1; 10 bases are a match to TRBD1. With 4 bases clipped from V and 3 bases from J, the junction kept 7 bases outside the gene matches. CDR3 length: 16 amino acids. CDR1 and CDR2 (germline): SGHRS, YFSETQ.

The CDR3 region has the DNA TGTGCCAGCAGCCCGTCAAGCGGGAGCCCAGATACGCAGTATTTT. It encodes CASSPSSGSPDTQYF. This sequence joins TRBV9 and TRBJ2-3, with TRBD2 matching over 8 bases. CDR1 is SGDLS and CDR2 is YYNGEE in the germline V gene. Trimming removed 4 bases from V and 4 bases from J; junction bases left unmatched: 8. The CDR3 spans 15 residues.